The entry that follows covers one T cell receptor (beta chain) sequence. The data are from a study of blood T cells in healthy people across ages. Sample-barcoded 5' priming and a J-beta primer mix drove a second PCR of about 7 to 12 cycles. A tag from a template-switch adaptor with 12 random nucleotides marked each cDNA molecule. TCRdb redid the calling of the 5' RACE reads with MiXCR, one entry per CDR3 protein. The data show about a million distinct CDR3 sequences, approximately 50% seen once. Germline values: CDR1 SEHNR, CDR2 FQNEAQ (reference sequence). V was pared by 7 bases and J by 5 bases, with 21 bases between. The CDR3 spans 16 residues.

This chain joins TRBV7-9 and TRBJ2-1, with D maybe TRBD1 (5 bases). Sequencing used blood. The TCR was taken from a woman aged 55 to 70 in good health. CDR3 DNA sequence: TGTGCCAGCACCCGCCACCTGCCGGACACACACAATGAGCAGTTCTTC. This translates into CASTRHLPDTHNEQFF.